The rows below give T cell receptor beta chains drawn from one sample of a study of blood T cell repertoires in COVID-19. Sequencing used immunoSEQ multiplex PCR; TCRdb keeps in-frame clones, though not all of them. This repertoire shows about 380,000 clones, more than 65% found once; its top ten account for more than 1%. Source material: peripheral blood. The receptor source for this set is a human donor with acute or convalescent COVID-19. The donor label of this sample is uncertain. Each CDR3 is given with its conserved first and last residue. The D gene is left open where the match is weak. A row's size may be missing; if present it is once, few, many or a size class.

j_call v_call clone_size cdr3_length d_call cdr3_nt cdr3_aa
TRBJ2-1 TRBV15 NA 14 TRBD2 TGTGCCACCAGCAGAGGGACTAGACACAATGAGCAGTTCTTC CATSRGTRHNEQFF
TRBJ2-3 TRBV27 NA 16 NA TGTGCCAGCAGTTTCGCGAGGGCCGCTTTCACAGATACGCAGTATTTT CASSFARAAFTDTQYF
TRBJ2-6 TRBV5-1 NA 16 NA TGCGCCAGCAGCTTGGGACATTTCTCTGGGGCCAACGTCCTGACTTTC CASSLGHFSGANVLTF
TRBJ2-2 TRBV5-1 NA 16 NA TGCGCCAGCAGCCACTCCGGGACTCCAAACACCGGGGAGCTGTTTTTT CASSHSGTPNTGELFF
TRBJ1-1 TRBV18 few 13 NA TGTGCCAGCTCACCGGGACAGAACACTGAAGCTTTCTTT CASSPGQNTEAFF
TRBJ1-5 TRBV23-1 NA 16 NA TGCGCCAGCAGTCACCCAGGGTCGGGGGGTGAATTGCCCCAGCATTTT CASSHPGSGGELPQHF
TRBJ1-2 TRBV28 NA 12 NA TGTGCCAGCAGCACAGTTCCCCGGGGCTACACCTTC CASSTVPRGYTF
TRBJ2-5 TRBV10-2 NA 14 NA TGCGCCAGCAAGGGGCGGGACCAATGGGAGACCCAGTACTTC CASKGRDQWETQYF
TRBJ2-7 TRBV3-1/TRBV3-2 NA 15 NA TGTGCCAGCAGCCAAGCCCCGGCTAGCGCCTACGAGCAGTACTTC CASSQAPASAYEQYF
TRBJ1-6 TRBV6-6 NA 13 NA TGTGCCAGCAGTTATACAGGGTATTCACCCCTCCACTTT CASSYTGYSPLHF
TRBJ2-3 TRBV7-6 NA 15 TRBD2 TGTGCCAGCAGCATTAGCGGGGGGGCAGAAGATACGCAGTATTTT CASSISGGAEDTQYF
TRBJ1-2 TRBV9 NA 13 TRBD1 TGTGCCAGCAGCATAACAGGGGATTATGGCTACACCTTC CASSITGDYGYTF
TRBJ2-1 TRBV30 NA 14 TRBD1 TGTGCCTGGAGAGGGACAGGGAGCTACAATGAGCAGTTCTTC CAWRGTGSYNEQFF
TRBJ1-5 TRBV28 NA 17 NA TGTGCCAGCAGTTTGTACTCCAGGGGCCTTAGCAATCAGCCCCAGCATTTT CASSLYSRGLSNQPQHF
TRBJ1-1 TRBV2 NA 13 NA TGTGCCAGCAGTGATCTCCAGTACACTGAAGCTTTCTTT CASSDLQYTEAFF
TRBJ1-1 TRBV19 NA 16 TRBD1 TGTGCCAGCGCCTCGCTGACAAGGGGGCGCAACACTGAAGCTTTCTTT CASASLTRGRNTEAFF
TRBJ2-1 TRBV24-1 NA 17 NA TGTGCCACCTCCCCTGGGGGACGGGGGAACTCCTACAATGAGCAGTTCTTC CATSPGGRGNSYNEQFF
TRBJ1-3 TRBV18 NA 16 NA TGTGCCAGCTCACTGAAAGCGGACGTGGCCGGAAACACCATATATTTT CASSLKADVAGNTIYF
TRBJ2-5 TRBV6-2/TRBV6-3 NA 17 TRBD2 TGTGCCAGCAGTTACGGGACGTTAGCGGGGGGGCGAGAGACCCAGTACTTC CASSYGTLAGGRETQYF